Listed below are T cell receptor beta chains from one sample, sequenced in a study of regulatory T cells in long-lasting Graves disease. TCRdb used MiXCR to reprocess the multiplex PCR reads, holding one entry per CDR3 protein. The sample lists roughly 610,000 distinct CDR3 sequences; about 15% were seen once. The same specimen was also included in a second study, on T cells in Graves' hyperthyroidism and ophthalmopathy.

The material sequenced was peripheral blood mononuclear cells (PBMCs), taken at new diagnosis, from a patient treated with antithyroid drugs. Receptors originate from a man between 18 and 29 years old with Graves disease. The CDR3 runs from the conserved cysteine through the conserved F or W. D genes are given only for firm matches. Some rows have no size entry. The others give once, few or many, or a class for an expanded clone.

J gene: TRBJ2-1
clone size: many
D gene: .
V gene: TRBV3-1
CDR3 protein: CASSQGRGHYNEQFF
CDR3 DNA: TGTGCCAGCAGCCAAGGGAGGGGTCACTACAATGAGCAGTTCTTC

J gene: TRBJ2-1
clone size: .
D gene: TRBD2
V gene: TRBV30
CDR3 protein: CAWRAGGSYNEQFF
CDR3 DNA: TGTGCCTGGAGAGCGGGAGGGTCCTACAATGAGCAGTTCTTC

J gene: TRBJ2-7
clone size: many
D gene: .
V gene: TRBV3-1
CDR3 protein: CASSQNLLGEQYF
CDR3 DNA: TGTGCCAGCAGCCAAAATCTTCTCGGCGAGCAGTACTTC

J gene: TRBJ2-5
clone size: many
D gene: .
V gene: TRBV15
CDR3 protein: CATSIPPWTQYF
CDR3 DNA: TGTGCCACCAGCATCCCCCCGTGGACCCAGTACTTC

J gene: TRBJ2-3
clone size: few
D gene: .
V gene: TRBV9
CDR3 protein: CASSVVGATSTDTQYF
CDR3 DNA: TGTGCCAGCAGCGTAGTAGGAGCGACTAGCACAGATACGCAGTATTTT

J gene: TRBJ2-2
clone size: few
D gene: TRBD1
V gene: TRBV7-3
CDR3 protein: CASSLRQGATTGELFF
CDR3 DNA: TGTGCCAGCAGCCTACGACAGGGGGCGACCACCGGGGAGCTGTTTTTT

J gene: TRBJ2-7
clone size: .
D gene: .
V gene: TRBV11-2
CDR3 protein: CASSLDKRQGIPYEQYF
CDR3 DNA: TGTGCCAGCAGCTTAGATAAGCGTCAGGGAATACCCTACGAGCAGTACTTC

J gene: TRBJ2-3
clone size: .
D gene: .
V gene: TRBV4-1
CDR3 protein: CASSQADHTDTQYF
CDR3 DNA: TGCGCCAGCAGCCAAGCGGACCACACAGATACGCAGTATTTT

J gene: TRBJ2-3
clone size: .
D gene: .
V gene: TRBV5-1
CDR3 protein: CASSFLSSSDTQYF
CDR3 DNA: TGCGCCAGCAGCTTTCTATCTTCCTCAGATACGCAGTATTTT

J gene: TRBJ2-7
clone size: .
D gene: TRBD1
V gene: TRBV5-1
CDR3 protein: CASSLPGTGVAYEQYF
CDR3 DNA: TGCGCCAGCAGCCTACCGGGGACAGGGGTGGCCTACGAGCAGTACTTC

J gene: TRBJ2-1
clone size: many
D gene: TRBD2
V gene: TRBV18
CDR3 protein: CASSRGREIVEEQFF
CDR3 DNA: TGTGCCAGCTCACGAGGGCGGGAGATCGTGGAGGAGCAGTTCTTC

J gene: TRBJ2-5
clone size: many
D gene: TRBD2
V gene: TRBV20-1
CDR3 protein: CSATGLAGTGETQYF
CDR3 DNA: TGCAGTGCTACGGGACTAGCGGGTACGGGAGAGACCCAGTACTTC

J gene: TRBJ2-7
clone size: .
D gene: TRBD2
V gene: TRBV20-1
CDR3 protein: CSASSSGSGVSYEQYF
CDR3 DNA: TGCAGTGCTAGCTCTTCTGGTAGCGGGGTCTCCTACGAGCAGTACTTC

J gene: TRBJ1-2
clone size: few
D gene: TRBD1
V gene: TRBV6-1
CDR3 protein: CATQQGWGYTF
CDR3 DNA: TGTGCCACCCAACAGGGGTGGGGCTACACCTTC

J gene: TRBJ2-1
clone size: many
D gene: TRBD1
V gene: TRBV5-1
CDR3 protein: CASSLGPGGSYNEQFF
CDR3 DNA: TGCGCCAGCAGCTTGGGTCCAGGGGGCTCCTACAATGAGCAGTTCTTC

J gene: TRBJ2-3
clone size: once
D gene: .
V gene: TRBV18
CDR3 protein: CANSPTSTDTQYF
CDR3 DNA: TGTGCCAACTCACCCACAAGCACAGATACGCAGTATTTT

J gene: TRBJ2-1
clone size: .
D gene: TRBD2
V gene: TRBV7-2
CDR3 protein: CASSRTSGAWEQFF
CDR3 DNA: TGTGCCAGCTCGCGGACTAGCGGGGCTTGGGAGCAGTTCTTC

J gene: TRBJ2-1
clone size: many
D gene: .
V gene: TRBV28
CDR3 protein: CASYGRYNEQFF
CDR3 DNA: TGTGCCAGCTATGGACGGTACAATGAGCAGTTCTTC

J gene: TRBJ1-1
clone size: many
D gene: .
V gene: TRBV30
CDR3 protein: CAWSRGRLNTEAFF
CDR3 DNA: TGTGCCTGGAGTAGGGGACGGCTGAACACTGAAGCTTTCTTT

J gene: TRBJ2-3
clone size: few
D gene: .
V gene: TRBV5-1
CDR3 protein: CASSLRADTDTQYF
CDR3 DNA: TGCGCCAGCAGCTTGAGGGCGGACACAGATACGCAGTATTTT

J gene: TRBJ2-3
clone size: few
D gene: .
V gene: TRBV15
CDR3 protein: CATSRAWGDGRTIADTQYF
CDR3 DNA: TGTGCCACCAGCAGAGCGTGGGGAGACGGACGGACGATTGCAGATACGCAGTATTTT

J gene: TRBJ2-1
clone size: .
D gene: TRBD2
V gene: TRBV20-1
CDR3 protein: CSVNPRPVAGGGGEQFF
CDR3 DNA: TGCAGTGTTAACCCCCGACCTGTAGCGGGAGGGGGAGGTGAGCAGTTCTTC

J gene: TRBJ2-1
clone size: few
D gene: .
V gene: TRBV9
CDR3 protein: CASSVGLNEQFF
CDR3 DNA: TGTGCCAGCAGCGTAGGACTAAATGAGCAGTTCTTC

J gene: TRBJ2-1
clone size: few
D gene: .
V gene: TRBV4-1
CDR3 protein: CASSQGVGLSNEQFF
CDR3 DNA: TGCGCCAGCAGCCAAGGGGTAGGGCTCTCCAATGAGCAGTTCTTC

J gene: TRBJ2-1
clone size: many
D gene: TRBD2
V gene: TRBV3-1
CDR3 protein: CASSPRPIRLAGDNEQFF
CDR3 DNA: TGTGCCAGCAGCCCCCGCCCCATTAGACTAGCGGGGGACAATGAGCAGTTCTTC

J gene: TRBJ1-1
clone size: many
D gene: .
V gene: TRBV29-1
CDR3 protein: CSVGSLGTEAFF
CDR3 DNA: TGCAGCGTCGGGTCCCTGGGGACTGAAGCTTTCTTT

J gene: TRBJ2-7
clone size: many
D gene: TRBD2
V gene: TRBV5-1
CDR3 protein: CASSFGLAPGDEQYF
CDR3 DNA: TGCGCCAGCAGCTTTGGACTAGCGCCCGGCGACGAGCAGTACTTC

J gene: TRBJ2-7
clone size: .
D gene: TRBD2
V gene: TRBV6-9
CDR3 protein: CASSYSPSGEQYF
CDR3 DNA: TGTGCCAGCAGTTACAGCCCTAGCGGGGAGCAGTACTTC

J gene: TRBJ2-1
clone size: .
D gene: .
V gene: TRBV28
CDR3 protein: CASSFYRDYEQFF
CDR3 DNA: TGTGCCAGCAGTTTTTACAGGGACTACGAGCAGTTCTTC

J gene: TRBJ2-4
clone size: .
D gene: .
V gene: TRBV6-2/TRBV6-3
CDR3 protein: CASSEQGLRNIQYF
CDR3 DNA: TGTGCCAGCAGTGAACAGGGACTTCGGAACATTCAGTACTTC

J gene: TRBJ1-2
clone size: many
D gene: TRBD1
V gene: TRBV27
CDR3 protein: CASSLSRTGSGYGYTF
CDR3 DNA: TGTGCCAGCAGTTTATCCCGGACAGGATCTGGCTATGGCTACACCTTC

J gene: TRBJ1-3
clone size: .
D gene: .
V gene: TRBV30
CDR3 protein: CAWGTAGNTIYF
CDR3 DNA: TGTGCCTGGGGCACGGCTGGAAACACCATATATTTT

J gene: TRBJ1-1
clone size: many
D gene: .
V gene: TRBV2
CDR3 protein: CASKDTEAFF
CDR3 DNA: TGTGCCAGCAAGGACACCGAAGCTTTCTTT

J gene: TRBJ2-3
clone size: many
D gene: TRBD1
V gene: TRBV30
CDR3 protein: CAWRDRRDTQYF
CDR3 DNA: TGTGCCTGGAGGGACAGGCGGGATACGCAGTATTTT

J gene: TRBJ1-5
clone size: few
D gene: .
V gene: TRBV20-1
CDR3 protein: CSAVSHSNQPQHF
CDR3 DNA: TGCAGTGCAGTTTCCCATAGCAATCAGCCCCAGCATTTT

J gene: TRBJ2-1
clone size: few
D gene: .
V gene: TRBV11-2
CDR3 protein: CASSAQEGEQFF
CDR3 DNA: TGTGCCAGCAGCGCACAGGAGGGTGAGCAGTTCTTC

J gene: TRBJ2-7
clone size: many
D gene: TRBD2
V gene: TRBV18
CDR3 protein: CASSLIAGGTYEQYF
CDR3 DNA: TGTGCCAGCTCACTTATAGCGGGAGGCACCTACGAGCAGTACTTC

J gene: TRBJ1-2
clone size: many
D gene: TRBD1
V gene: TRBV28
CDR3 protein: CASSTGTAYGYTF
CDR3 DNA: TGTGCCAGCAGCACCGGGACAGCCTATGGCTACACCTTC

J gene: TRBJ2-1
clone size: .
D gene: TRBD1
V gene: TRBV4-1
CDR3 protein: CASSQDRGDNEQFF
CDR3 DNA: TGCGCCAGCAGCCAGGACAGGGGGGACAATGAGCAGTTCTTC

J gene: TRBJ2-3
clone size: many
D gene: TRBD2
V gene: TRBV28
CDR3 protein: CASSLPTSPTDTQYF
CDR3 DNA: TGTGCCAGCAGTTTACCGACTAGCCCCACAGATACGCAGTATTTT

J gene: TRBJ1-1
clone size: .
D gene: .
V gene: TRBV20-1
CDR3 protein: CSARRDKLNTEAFF
CDR3 DNA: TGCAGTGCTAGACGGGACAAACTGAACACTGAAGCTTTCTTT

J gene: TRBJ2-2
clone size: .
D gene: .
V gene: TRBV6-1
CDR3 protein: CASSDEGVITGELFF
CDR3 DNA: TGTGCCAGCAGTGATGAGGGAGTGATCACCGGGGAGCTGTTTTTT

J gene: TRBJ2-1
clone size: many
D gene: .
V gene: TRBV20-1
CDR3 protein: CSARLLAEYNEQFF
CDR3 DNA: TGCAGTGCTAGATTGCTAGCCGAATACAATGAGCAGTTCTTC

J gene: TRBJ2-3
clone size: many
D gene: .
V gene: TRBV11-2
CDR3 protein: CASSSPFRGTDTQYF
CDR3 DNA: TGTGCCAGCAGCTCACCCTTCCGGGGCACAGATACGCAGTATTTT

J gene: TRBJ1-1
clone size: many
D gene: .
V gene: TRBV2
CDR3 protein: CASSDTGGVTEAFF
CDR3 DNA: TGTGCCAGCAGTGATACCGGTGGGGTCACTGAAGCTTTCTTT

J gene: TRBJ2-1
clone size: few
D gene: .
V gene: TRBV28
CDR3 protein: CASRWRNEQFF
CDR3 DNA: TGTGCCAGCAGATGGAGGAATGAGCAGTTCTTC